This paragraph reports one TCR beta chain. The data derive from a study of blood T cells in healthy people across ages. Germline V CDR1 and CDR2: DFQATT, SNEGSKA (reference sequence). Between the trimmed V and J ends, which lost 1 base and 2 bases, there was a span of 9 bases. This CDR3 has 15 amino acids. PCR was performed a second time for about 6 to 12 cycles using a sample-barcoded 5' primer and a J-beta primer mix. Per sample, CDR3-containing paired-end reads numbered at least 2.5 million. MiXCR, run by TCRdb on the 5' RACE reads, gives a single entry per CDR3 protein. The table includes roughly 1,500,000 distinct CDR3 sequences, approximately 38% detected once.

Sequenced input: blood. This TCR derives from a woman between 18 and 30 years old in good health. The J gene is TRBJ2-6, the V gene TRBV20-1; D uncertain. CDR3 bases: TGCAGTGCTAGAGCACATGGAACTGGGGCCAACGTCCTGACTTTC. Protein product: CSARAHGTGANVLTF.